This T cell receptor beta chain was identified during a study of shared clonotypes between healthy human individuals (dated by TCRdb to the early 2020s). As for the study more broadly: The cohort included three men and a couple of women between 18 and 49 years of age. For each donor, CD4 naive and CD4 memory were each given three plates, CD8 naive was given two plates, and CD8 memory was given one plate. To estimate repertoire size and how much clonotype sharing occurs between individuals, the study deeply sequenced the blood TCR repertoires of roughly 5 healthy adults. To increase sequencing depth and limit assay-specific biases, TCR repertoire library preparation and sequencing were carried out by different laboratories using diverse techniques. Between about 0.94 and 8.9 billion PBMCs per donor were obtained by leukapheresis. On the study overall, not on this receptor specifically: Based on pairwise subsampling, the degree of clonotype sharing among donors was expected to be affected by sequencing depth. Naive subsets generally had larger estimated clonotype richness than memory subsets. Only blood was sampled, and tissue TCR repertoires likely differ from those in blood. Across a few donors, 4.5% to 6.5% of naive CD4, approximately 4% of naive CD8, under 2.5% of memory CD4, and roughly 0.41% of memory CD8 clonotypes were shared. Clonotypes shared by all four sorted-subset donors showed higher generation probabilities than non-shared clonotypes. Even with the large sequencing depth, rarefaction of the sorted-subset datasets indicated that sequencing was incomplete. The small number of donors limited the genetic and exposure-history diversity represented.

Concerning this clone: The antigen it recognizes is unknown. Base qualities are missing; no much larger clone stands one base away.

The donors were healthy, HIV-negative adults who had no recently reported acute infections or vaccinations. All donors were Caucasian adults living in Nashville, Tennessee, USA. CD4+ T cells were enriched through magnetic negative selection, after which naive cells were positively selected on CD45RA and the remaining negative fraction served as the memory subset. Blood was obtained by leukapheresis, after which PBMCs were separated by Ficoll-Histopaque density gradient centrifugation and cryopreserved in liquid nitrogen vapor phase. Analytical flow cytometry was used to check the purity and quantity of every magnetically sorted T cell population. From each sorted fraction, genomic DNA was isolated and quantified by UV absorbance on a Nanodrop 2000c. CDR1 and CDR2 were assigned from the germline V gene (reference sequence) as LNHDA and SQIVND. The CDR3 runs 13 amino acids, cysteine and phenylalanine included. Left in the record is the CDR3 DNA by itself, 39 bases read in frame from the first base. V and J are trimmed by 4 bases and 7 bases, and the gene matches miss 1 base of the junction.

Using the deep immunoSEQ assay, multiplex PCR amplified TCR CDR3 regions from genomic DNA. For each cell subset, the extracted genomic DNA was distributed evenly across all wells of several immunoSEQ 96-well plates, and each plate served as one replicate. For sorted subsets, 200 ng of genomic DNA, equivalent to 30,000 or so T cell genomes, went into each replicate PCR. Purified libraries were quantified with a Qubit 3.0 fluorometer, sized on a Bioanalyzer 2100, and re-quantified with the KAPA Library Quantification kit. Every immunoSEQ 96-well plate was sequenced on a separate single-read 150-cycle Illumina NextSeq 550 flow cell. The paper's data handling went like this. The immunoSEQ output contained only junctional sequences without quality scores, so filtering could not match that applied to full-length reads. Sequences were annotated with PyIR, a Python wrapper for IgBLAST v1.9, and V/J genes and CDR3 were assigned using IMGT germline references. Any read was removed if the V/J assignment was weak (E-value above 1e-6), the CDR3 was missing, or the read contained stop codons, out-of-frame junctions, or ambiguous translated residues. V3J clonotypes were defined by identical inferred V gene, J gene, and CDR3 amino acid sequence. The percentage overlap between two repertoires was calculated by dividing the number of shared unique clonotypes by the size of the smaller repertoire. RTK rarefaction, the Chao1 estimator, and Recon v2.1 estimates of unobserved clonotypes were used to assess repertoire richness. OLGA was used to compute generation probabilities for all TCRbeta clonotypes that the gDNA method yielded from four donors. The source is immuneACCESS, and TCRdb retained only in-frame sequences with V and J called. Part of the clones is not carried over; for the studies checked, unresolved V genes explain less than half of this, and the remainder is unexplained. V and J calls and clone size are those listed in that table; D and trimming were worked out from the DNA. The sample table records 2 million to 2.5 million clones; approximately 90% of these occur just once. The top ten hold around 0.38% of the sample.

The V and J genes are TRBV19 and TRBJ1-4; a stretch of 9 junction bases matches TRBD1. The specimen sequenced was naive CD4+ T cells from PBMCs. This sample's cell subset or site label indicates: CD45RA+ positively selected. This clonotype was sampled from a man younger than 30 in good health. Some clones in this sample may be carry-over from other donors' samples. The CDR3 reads CASSKGQGEKLFF. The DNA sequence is TGTGCCAGTAGTAAGGGACAGGGTGAAAAACTGTTTTTT. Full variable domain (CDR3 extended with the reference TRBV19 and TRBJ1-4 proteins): DGGITQSPKYLFRKEGQNVTLSCEQNLNHDAMYWYRQDPGQGLRLIYYSQIVNDFQKGDIAEGYSVSREKKESFPLTVTSAQKNPTAFYLCASSKGQGEKLFFGSGTQLSVL.